The rows below give T cell receptor beta chains drawn from one sample of a study of vaccination and CD4 T cells after COVID-19. No antigen has been identified for these receptors. A single record per CDR3 protein comes from TCRdb applying MiXCR to the PCR reads. The table lists roughly 15,000 distinct CDR3 sequences, approximately 68% of them singletons, with around a sixth in the top ten. The sample consisted of CD4+ T cells from blood, cultured in vitro. These receptor sequences come from a human donor who had recovered from COVID-19. Both conserved end residues are part of each CDR3. Clone size is given for some rows only: seen once, a few or many times, or a class if the clone is expanded.

j_gene,abundance,v_gene,CDR3aa
TRBJ1-1,few,TRBV6-1,CASRSAVAGNTEAFF
TRBJ2-1,.,TRBV6-1,CASTQGRGRYNEQFF
TRBJ2-5,.,TRBV7-2,CASSPDRGRETQYF
TRBJ1-2,.,TRBV20-1,CSARDGIKGGRQGYTF
TRBJ2-7,.,TRBV20-1,CSDTLIAGRYEQYF
TRBJ1-1,.,TRBV7-2,CASSFAGTANTEAFF
TRBJ2-6,.,TRBV6-1,CASRTGGSGANVLTF
TRBJ2-1,.,TRBV6-5,CASSYRQLAGSYNEQFF
TRBJ2-2,.,TRBV25-1,CASSEPRTVTGELFF
TRBJ2-2,.,TRBV20-1,CSARLSGTGGNTGELFF
TRBJ2-6,.,TRBV21-1,CASSAPIRGSLSGANVLTF
TRBJ1-2,.,TRBV20-1,CSATSTGGAYGYTF
TRBJ2-2,.,TRBV19,CASSILPRVTNTGELFF
TRBJ1-5,.,TRBV19,CASTRRRGSESNQPQHF
TRBJ1-1,.,TRBV11-3,CASSLAGGSAFF
TRBJ1-5,.,TRBV28,CASSLGGSRLGNQPQHF
TRBJ1-5,.,TRBV7-2,CASSLAGQKNQPQHF
TRBJ2-5,once,TRBV7-2,CASSLRQGQAWRETQYF
TRBJ1-3,.,TRBV5-4,CASSQEPKYSGNTIYF
TRBJ1-5,.,TRBV27,CASSFTGAYNQPQHF
TRBJ1-6,.,TRBV7-2,CASSPGQGGLPLHF
TRBJ1-5,.,TRBV7-6,CASSLEGPGNQPQHF
TRBJ2-1,.,TRBV20-1,CSAPKLAGDWSSYNEQFF
TRBJ2-1,.,TRBV24-1,CATSDFGFPGLAGVNEQFF
TRBJ2-2,few,TRBV10-1,CASSEIAGAHGELFF
TRBJ1-5,few,TRBV20-1,CSARSQSVGSNQPQHF
TRBJ1-6,few,TRBV7-2,CASSLELGDSPLHF
TRBJ1-1,.,TRBV24-1,CASRQGRNTEAFF
TRBJ2-5,.,TRBV7-2,CASSLRPPGGVQETQYF
TRBJ2-4,.,TRBV7-2,CASSLHHIQYF
TRBJ1-6,once,TRBV24-1,CATSEPGRGRLHF
TRBJ1-1,.,TRBV7-9,CASSLALNEAFF
TRBJ1-1,once,TRBV20-1,CSARDRGQGPEAFF
TRBJ1-5,.,TRBV11-2,CASSRGWNQPQHF
TRBJ1-3,.,TRBV15,CATSRYGTELNTIYF
TRBJ2-1,.,TRBV27,CASSLAVGLAGLDEQFF
TRBJ1-1,few,TRBV7-2,CASSRLGRDPFF
TRBJ1-2,.,TRBV7-9,CASSFPGTSGYGYTF
TRBJ2-5,.,TRBV19,CASSIGETGYQETQYF
TRBJ2-2,.,TRBV6-1,CASKRTGNTGELFF
TRBJ1-2,.,TRBV7-2,CASSLAGHYGYTF
TRBJ2-5,few,TRBV7-2,CASSDRGDVIETQYF
TRBJ1-2,.,TRBV7-9,CASSLVRDSPNYGYTF
TRBJ1-6,few,TRBV2,CASSPLAIANSPLHF
TRBJ2-3,.,TRBV20-1,CSARKPGRLGTQYF
TRBJ1-5,once,TRBV5-1,CASSLDVGQPQHF
TRBJ1-5,.,TRBV15,CATTQGRGGSNQPQHF
TRBJ1-4,.,TRBV24-1,CATSDPGVEKLFF
TRBJ1-1,.,TRBV6-2/TRBV6-3,CASSYGGAGRGTEAFF
TRBJ1-2,.,TRBV29-1,CSVETRTGVGYTF
TRBJ1-6,.,TRBV27,CASSLDRLPNSPLHF
TRBJ1-5,.,TRBV7-8,CASSWGQGAKPQHF
TRBJ1-1,.,TRBV19,CASSITRTQHLPEAFF
TRBJ2-7,.,TRBV7-2,CASSLAGTEAYEQYF
TRBJ2-6,.,TRBV29-1,CSVPGQGGGANALTF
TRBJ1-2,.,TRBV20-1,CSARDQQGAHGYTF
TRBJ1-1,.,TRBV29-1,CSARDRGHNTEAFF
TRBJ1-6,.,TRBV6-2/TRBV6-3,CASSYSDSNSPLHF
TRBJ1-3,.,TRBV7-9,CASIIVGSSGNTIYF
TRBJ1-1,.,TRBV27,CASSLRALTEAFF